The T cell receptor (beta chain) described here comes from a study of T cells after yellow fever vaccination. TCRdb reanalysed the 5' RACE reads using MiXCR and keeps one entry per CDR3 protein. The sample includes around 70,000 distinct CDR3 sequences, around 7% seen only once; the top ten take around 32%. This clonotype showed up many times. The TCR sequence derives from a young man who received the YFV17D yellow fever vaccine. The input for sequencing was CD8+ T cells sorted from PBMCs, taken 5 days after the first yellow fever vaccination.

The DNA of the CDR3 is TGTGCCAGCAGCTTGGAGGAAGACTATGGCTACACCTTC. Translated: CASSLEEDYGYTF. The chain is built from TRBV5-6 and TRBJ1-2; unclear D gene. Per the germline V gene, CDR1 is SGHDT and CDR2 is YYEEEE. The CDR3 consists of 13 residues. The V end was cut by 0 bases, the J end by 3 bases, with 6 bases between.